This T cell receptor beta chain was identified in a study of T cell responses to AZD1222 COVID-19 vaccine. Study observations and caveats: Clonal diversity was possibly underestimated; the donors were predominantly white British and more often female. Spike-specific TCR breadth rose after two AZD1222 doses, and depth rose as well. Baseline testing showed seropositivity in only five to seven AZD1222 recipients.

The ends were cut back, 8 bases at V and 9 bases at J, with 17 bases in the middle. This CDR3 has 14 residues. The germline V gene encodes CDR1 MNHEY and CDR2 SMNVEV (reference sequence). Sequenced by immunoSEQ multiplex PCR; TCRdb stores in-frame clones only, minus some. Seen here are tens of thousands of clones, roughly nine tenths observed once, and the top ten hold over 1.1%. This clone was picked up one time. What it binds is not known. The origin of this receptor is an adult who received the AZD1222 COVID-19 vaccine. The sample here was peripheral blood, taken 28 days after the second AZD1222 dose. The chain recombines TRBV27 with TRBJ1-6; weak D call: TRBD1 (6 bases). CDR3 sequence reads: CASSRGGRLSPLHF. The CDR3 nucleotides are TGTGCCAGCTCACGGGGGGGGCGTCTTTCACCCCTCCACTTT.